Detailed here is one T cell receptor beta chain. Its antigen is as yet unknown. These data are taken from a study of metastatic and nonmetastatic thyroid tumors. Study in general: Peripheral blood and tumor or nodule samples from malignant and benign thyroid patients were compared.

Thyroid surgery took place with no prior treatment in any patient. Methods used by the authors: The distant-metastasis classifier for papillary thyroid cancer was built from CDR3 differences across clinicopathological groups. MiXCR was used by TCRdb to re-call the PCR reads. The V and J calls and clone size are TCRdb's, not the authors'. The profile shows about 13,000 clones, approximately 22% of them singletons. Study-wide points: Within blood and tumor, benign nodules reportedly had significantly lower TCR beta diversity than malignant thyroid tumors did.

Germline assignment: CDR1 MDHEN and CDR2 SYDVKM. The CDR3 runs to 15 residues. Trimming cost V 7 bases and J 0 bases, with 13 bases left between them. The chain carries TRBV28 and TRBJ2-1; no clear D. The sample consisted of blood. The TCR comes from a female donor with papillary thyroid cancer or a benign thyroid nodule (not recorded which). Some clones in this sample may be carry-over from other donors' samples. CDR3 protein: CASKWRFSSYNEQFF. The CDR3 DNA reads as TGTGCCAGCAAGTGGCGCTTCAGCTCCTACAATGAGCAGTTCTTC.